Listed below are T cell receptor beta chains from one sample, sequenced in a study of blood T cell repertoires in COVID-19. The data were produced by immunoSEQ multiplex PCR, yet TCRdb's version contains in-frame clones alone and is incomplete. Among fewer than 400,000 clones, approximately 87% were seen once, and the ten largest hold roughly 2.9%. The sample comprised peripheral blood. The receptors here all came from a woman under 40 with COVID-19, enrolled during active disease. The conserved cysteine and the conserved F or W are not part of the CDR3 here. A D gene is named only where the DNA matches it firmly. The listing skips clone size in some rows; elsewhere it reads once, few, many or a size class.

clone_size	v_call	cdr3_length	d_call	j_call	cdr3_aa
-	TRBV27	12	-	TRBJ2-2	ASSVGANTGELF
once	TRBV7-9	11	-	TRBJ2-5	ASSPPPEETQY
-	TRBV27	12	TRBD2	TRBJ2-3	ASSLRAGADTQY
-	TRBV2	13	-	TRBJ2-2	ASSSGQINTGELF
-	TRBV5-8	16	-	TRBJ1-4	ASSLTRGAGATNEKLF
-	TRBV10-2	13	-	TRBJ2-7	ASSEKRLSSYEQY
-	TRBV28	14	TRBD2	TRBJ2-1	ASSSPGAGGHNEQF
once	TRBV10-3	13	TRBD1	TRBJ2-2	AISESGTGVRELF
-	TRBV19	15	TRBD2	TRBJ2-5	ASSPIGRLAGEETQY
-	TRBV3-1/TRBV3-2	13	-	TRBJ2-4	ASSQDFRAKNIQY
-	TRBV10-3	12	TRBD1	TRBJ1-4	AISDRGSNEKLF
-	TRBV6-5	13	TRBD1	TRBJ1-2	ASNPTRDSNYGYT
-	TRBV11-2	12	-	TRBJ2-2	ASSLTGMSGELF
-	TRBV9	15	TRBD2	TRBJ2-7	ASSERGTSGGSGEQY
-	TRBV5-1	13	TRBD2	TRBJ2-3	ASSLLAESTDTQY
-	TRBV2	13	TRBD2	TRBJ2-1	ASRPTSGRGDEQF
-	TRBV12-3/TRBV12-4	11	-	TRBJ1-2	ASSARDTQGYT
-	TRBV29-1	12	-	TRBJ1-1	SVERGLTNTEAF
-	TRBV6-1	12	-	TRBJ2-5	ASSEVSSQETQY
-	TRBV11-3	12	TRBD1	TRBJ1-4	ASRLDRAEEKLF
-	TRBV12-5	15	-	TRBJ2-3	ASGLVRQGPVTDTQY
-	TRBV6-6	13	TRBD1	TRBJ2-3	ASTDTGVKTDTQY
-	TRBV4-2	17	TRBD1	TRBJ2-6	ASSQDDSPGGAGANVLT
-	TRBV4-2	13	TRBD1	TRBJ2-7	ASSQAETGIYEQY
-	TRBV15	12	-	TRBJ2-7	ATSREEGNYEQY
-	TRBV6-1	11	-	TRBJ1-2	ASSERDIYGYT
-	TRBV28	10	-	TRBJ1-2	ASRAGDYGYT
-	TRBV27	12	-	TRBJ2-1	ASSRLGTYNEQF
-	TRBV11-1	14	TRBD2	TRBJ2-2	ASSPPGLASTGELF
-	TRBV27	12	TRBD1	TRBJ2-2	ASSPTGTPGELF
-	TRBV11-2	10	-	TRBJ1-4	ASSELNEKLF
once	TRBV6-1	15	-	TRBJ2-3	ASSDWLSSVGTDTQY
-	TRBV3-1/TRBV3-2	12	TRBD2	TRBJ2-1	ASSGAGAYNEQF
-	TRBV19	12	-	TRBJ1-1	ASTPGWSNTEAF
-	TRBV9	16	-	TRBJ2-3	ASSVGNAPRTSTDTQY
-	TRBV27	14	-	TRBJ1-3	ASSPIAANSGNTIY
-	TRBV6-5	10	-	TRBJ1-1	ASIRHGGDAF
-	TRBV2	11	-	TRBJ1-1	ASSLGIYTEAF
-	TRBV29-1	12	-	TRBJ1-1	SVEAEFMNTEAF
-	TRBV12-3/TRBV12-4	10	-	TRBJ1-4	ASSLQGEKLF